The 14 T cell receptor beta chains in this list originate from one sample, sequenced in a study of graft-versus-host responses after intestinal transplantation. Clones were sequenced by immunoSEQ multiplex PCR, and TCRdb holds only the in-frame ones, with some missing. The sample includes tens of thousands of clones, roughly four fifths of them seen just once. These receptors' targets are unknown. This sample comprised unstimulated CD8+ T cells sorted from spleen or lymph node cells, obtained before intestinal transplant. These receptors were collected from a human donor who received an intestinal transplant.

This chain links TRBV15 with TRBJ2-1, with D possibly matching TRBD2 (5 bases). The CDR3 is made up of 13 amino acids. CDR1 LNHNV and CDR2 YYDKDF come from the germline V gene (reference sequence). The V gene lost 3 bases and the J gene lost 3 bases, with 6 bases spanning the gap. This CDR3 is CATSSRDYNEQFF. The CDR3 DNA follows: TGTGCCACCAGCAGCCGGGACTACAATGAGCAGTTCTTC.

The chain carries TRBV6-5 and TRBJ2-3; 10 bases line up with TRBD1. The CDR3 totals 15 residues. V shed 2 bases and J 5 bases; nucleotides not matched to a gene: 4. Per the germline V gene, CDR1 is MNHEY and CDR2 is SVGAGI. The CDR3 sequence: CASSYTGQGRDTQYF. The CDR3 bases are TGTGCCAGCAGTTACACGGGACAGGGGAGAGATACGCAGTATTTT.

The V gene is TRBV28, the J gene TRBJ2-7; 7 bases agree with TRBD1. V was pared by 1 base and J by 1 base, with 13 bases of the junction left unmatched. The CDR3 spans 18 residues. Germline V gene data show CDR1 as MDHEN and CDR2 as SYDVKM. The CDR3 DNA reads TGTGCCAGCAGTTTATCCGGGACAGATTTTTTTTGGTCCTACGAGCAGTACTTC. This codes for CASSLSGTDFFWSYEQYF.

This chain joins TRBV4-1 and TRBJ2-4; no clear D gene. Germline assignment: CDR1 MGHRA and CDR2 YSYEKL. The CDR3 spans 17 residues. V was cut by 1 base and J by 4 bases, with 17 bases left in between. The CDR3 protein is CASSQGLAAWGKNIQYF. CDR3 in DNA: TGCGCCAGCAGCCAAGGGCTTGCCGCGTGGGGAAAAAACATTCAGTACTTC.

The table lists this clone with a few counts. The chain couples TRBV6-5 to TRBJ1-1, with D maybe TRBD1 (5 bases). The CDR3 is 12 amino acids. The germline V gene has CDR1 MNHEY and CDR2 SVGAGI. Trimming took 5 bases from V and 8 from J, leaving 12 bases between them. For the CDR3, the DNA is TGTGCCAGCAGTCCGAGGGGCGGAGAAGCTTTCTTT. This gives the protein CASSPRGGEAFF.

In nucleotides, the CDR3 is TGTGCCAGCAGCTTAGACATGACCGAAGAGACCCAGTACTTC. It encodes CASSLDMTEETQYF. The V and J genes are TRBV7-9 and TRBJ2-5; D gene unclear. Deletions cut 1 base from V and 3 bases from J, with 9 bases between. Per the germline V gene, CDR1 is SEHNR and CDR2 is FQNEAQ (reference sequence). The CDR3 covers 14 residues.

The chain employs TRBV15 and TRBJ2-6; D is undetermined. Between the trimmed V and J ends, which lost 1 base and 4 bases, there was a span of 5 bases. Germline V gives CDR1 LNHNV, CDR2 YYDKDF (reference sequence). The CDR3 contains 14 residues. DNA of the CDR3: TGTGCCACCAGCAGAGTACGAGGGGCCAACGTCCTGACTTTC. This sequence encodes CATSRVRGANVLTF.

This clone was recorded a few times. The chain uses TRBV11-3 and TRBJ2-5; D call uncertain. The CDR3 covers 12 residues. Germline lookup yields CDR1 SGHNT and CDR2 YENEEA. V lost 1 base and J lost 4, with 4 bases in between. Written as DNA, the CDR3 is TGTGCCAGCAGCTTAGCCGGAGAGACCCAGTACTTC. Translation gives CASSLAGETQYF.

This chain joins TRBV13 and TRBJ2-1, with TRBD1 identical over 11 bases. Per the germline V gene, CDR1 is PRHDT and CDR2 is FYEKMQ (reference sequence). The CDR3 is made up of 16 amino acids. V lost 0 bases, J lost 7 bases, and 5 bases stayed unmatched. CDR3 DNA sequence: TGTGCCAGCAGCTTAGGTCTGGGACAGGGGGAAAATGAGCAGTTCTTC. This encodes CASSLGLGQGENEQFF.

The V and J genes are TRBV27 and TRBJ1-6, with D hard to call. The CDR3 consists of 17 residues. Per the germline V gene, CDR1 is MNHEY and CDR2 is SMNVEV (reference sequence). The V end was cut by 6 bases, the J end by 0 bases, with 15 bases between. The CDR3 is CASRVAWDTSYNSPLHF. Here the CDR3 DNA reads TGTGCCAGCAGAGTTGCATGGGATACCTCCTATAATTCACCCCTCCACTTT.

This rearrangement joins TRBV10-2 to TRBJ2-2; D might be TRBD2 (6 bases). Looked up from germline, CDR1 is WSHSY and CDR2 is SAAADI. This CDR3 is built from 16 residues. The V end lost 5 bases, the J end lost 4 bases, and 17 bases lay between the germline ends. CDR3 sequence (DNA): TGCGCCAGCAGTCTGGTCGGGAGAGCTTCCACCGGGGAGCTGTTTTTT. This translates into CASSLVGRASTGELFF.

This clone was seen only once. J is TRBJ2-5 and V is TRBV5-6, with D perhaps TRBD2 (6 bases). This CDR3 has 16 residues. Germline V gene data show CDR1 as SGHDT and CDR2 as YYEEEE. V lost 4 bases and J lost 5, with 21 bases in between. CDR3 sequence: CASSKLVDGSLETQYF. DNA of the CDR3: TGTGCCAGCAGCAAACTCGTGGACGGGAGTTTGGAGACCCAGTACTTC.

This chain uses TRBV27 with TRBJ1-2; D possibly corresponds to TRBD1 (5 bases). From germline, CDR1 is MNHEY and CDR2 SMNVEV (reference sequence). Deletions cut 6 bases from V and 8 bases from J, with 10 bases between. The CDR3 consists of 11 residues. The CDR3 nucleotides read TGTGCCAGCAGGAGGGGCAACGGCTACACCTTC. Its translation: CASRRGNGYTF.

The chain combines TRBV28 with TRBJ2-4, with TRBD2 matching over 13 bases. Trimming removed 4 bases from V and 8 bases from J; junction bases left unmatched: 5. Per germline, CDR1 MDHEN and CDR2 SYDVKM. There are 15 residues in the CDR3. The CDR3 loop is CASSWTSGRGHIQYF. In DNA, the CDR3 is TGTGCCAGCAGTTGGACTAGCGGGAGAGGACACATTCAGTACTTC.